The T cell receptor (beta chain) under discussion was sequenced for a study of cytotoxic CD8 clonotypes in ibrutinib-treated CLL. Germline lookup yields CDR1 LNHNV and CDR2 YYDKDF (reference sequence). The CDR3 totals 16 residues. Trimming took 0 bases from V and 10 from J, leaving 16 bases between them. This clone was counted a single time. What it binds is not known. General study findings and limits: An increase in clonality occurred at ibrutinib response, followed by a return toward baseline at progression. The clonality rise at ibrutinib response reflected private clonotype expansion.

The TCR beta libraries used roughly 2.2 micrograms of genomic DNA that came from cryopreserved PBMCs. The protocol was immunoSEQ multiplex PCR, while the TCRdb copy is restricted to in-frame clones and leaves out a portion. The sample shows some 200,000 clones, about three quarters of them seen only once. This specimen was PBMCs, taken after 12 months of ibrutinib treatment. The rearrangement uses TRBV15 and TRBJ1-6; D is unresolved. The receptor comes from a human donor with chronic lymphocytic leukemia. Here the CDR3 reads CATSREVRHSNSPLHF. For the CDR3, the DNA is TGTGCCACCAGCAGAGAGGTCCGACACTCCAACTCACCCCTCCACTTT.